These T cell receptor beta chains were read from a single sample in a study of T-cell memory formation after mild COVID-19. MiXCR was run by TCRdb on the 5' RACE reads, yielding one entry per CDR3 protein. The repertoire holds about 110,000 distinct CDR3 sequences, with roughly a sixth as singletons. Sequencing was carried out using PBMCs or a T cell subset sorted from them (not recorded which). All receptors come from a man in his late teens or twenties who had mild COVID-19 (a few samples of this study predate the infection). Cell type and time point are not known. Each CDR3 is given with its conserved first and last residue. A D gene is named only where the DNA matches it firmly. Clone size is not always given. Where it is, it says once, few, many or a class for expanded clones.

J: TRBJ2-5
D: TRBD2
size: few
V: TRBV5-1
CDR3: CASSSTSGAETQYF
DNA: TGCGCCAGCAGCTCGACTAGCGGTGCGGAGACCCAGTACTTC

J: TRBJ2-3
D: TRBD2
size: few
V: TRBV20-1
CDR3: CSATTSGGPLVTDTQYF
DNA: TGCAGTGCGACGACTAGCGGGGGGCCCCTTGTTACAGATACGCAGTATTTT

J: TRBJ2-5
D: -
size: few
V: TRBV6-6
CDR3: CASGGVETQYF
DNA: TGTGCCAGCGGAGGGGTAGAGACCCAGTACTTC

J: TRBJ2-5
D: TRBD1
size: -
V: TRBV4-2
CDR3: CASSQSTPGQGRETQYF
DNA: TGTGCCAGCAGCCAAAGTACGCCGGGACAGGGTAGAGAGACCCAGTACTTC

J: TRBJ1-1
D: TRBD1
size: few
V: TRBV5-1
CDR3: CASSKGETGVEAFF
DNA: TGCGCCAGCAGCAAGGGAGAGACAGGGGTTGAAGCTTTCTTT

J: TRBJ2-7
D: TRBD1
size: few
V: TRBV27
CDR3: CASRRTGPYEQYF
DNA: TGTGCCAGCAGGAGGACAGGGCCCTACGAGCAGTACTTC

J: TRBJ1-5
D: -
size: -
V: TRBV6-6
CDR3: CASSPGTVFSNQPQHF
DNA: TGTGCCAGCAGCCCGGGAACTGTTTTTAGCAATCAGCCCCAGCATTTT

J: TRBJ1-1
D: TRBD1
size: -
V: TRBV19
CDR3: CASSDRGGSTEAFF
DNA: TGTGCCAGTAGCGACAGGGGGGGCTCGACTGAAGCTTTCTTT

J: TRBJ1-4
D: TRBD1
size: -
V: TRBV20-1
CDR3: CSAPDRADEKLFF
DNA: TGCAGTGCTCCGGACAGGGCAGACGAAAAACTGTTTTTT

J: TRBJ1-5
D: TRBD1
size: few
V: TRBV12-3/TRBV12-4
CDR3: CASSFQGEAGNQPQHF
DNA: TGTGCCAGCAGTTTTCAGGGGGAGGCGGGCAATCAGCCCCAGCATTTT

J: TRBJ1-3
D: -
size: few
V: TRBV5-4
CDR3: CASSLAPAGGGRNTIYF
DNA: TGTGCCAGCAGCTTGGCCCCTGCGGGAGGTGGAAGGAACACCATATATTTT

J: TRBJ2-6
D: TRBD2
size: once
V: TRBV7-9
CDR3: CASSSEGRGGAGANVLTF
DNA: TGTGCCAGCAGCTCGGAAGGCCGGGGGGGCGCCGGGGCCAACGTCCTGACTTTC

J: TRBJ2-1
D: -
size: -
V: TRBV12-3/TRBV12-4
CDR3: CASSWGLRQGRFF
DNA: TGTGCCAGCAGTTGGGGATTAAGGCAGGGGAGGTTCTTC

J: TRBJ2-7
D: -
size: few
V: TRBV12-3/TRBV12-4
CDR3: CASSLMTGTYEQYF
DNA: TGTGCCAGCAGTCTTATGACGGGAACCTACGAGCAGTACTTC

J: TRBJ2-1
D: TRBD2
size: few
V: TRBV20-1
CDR3: CSACLAGGSYNEQFF
DNA: TGCAGTGCATGCCTAGCGGGGGGCTCCTACAATGAGCAGTTCTTC

J: TRBJ2-5
D: -
size: -
V: TRBV7-2
CDR3: CASILYRGGGQETQYF
DNA: TGTGCCAGCATCTTGTACAGGGGTGGAGGGCAAGAGACCCAGTACTTC

J: TRBJ1-5
D: -
size: few
V: TRBV4-2
CDR3: CASSQDQNQPQHF
DNA: TGTGCCAGCAGCCAAGACCAAAATCAGCCCCAGCATTTT

J: TRBJ1-1
D: -
size: many
V: TRBV25-1
CDR3: CASSEPNTEAFF
DNA: TGTGCCAGCAGTGAGCCGAACACTGAAGCTTTCTTT